Listed here are 10 T cell receptor beta chains from one sample, sequenced in a study of blood T cell repertoires in COVID-19. Repertoires were generated with immunoSEQ multiplex PCR, while TCRdb's copy carries only in-frame clones and drops some. The data show 350,000 to 400,000 clones, with nearly 90% seen just once and 6.5% held by the top ten. The sample comprised peripheral blood. Receptor source: a man aged 18-30 years with active or convalescent COVID-19.

The chain has TRBV7-9 and TRBJ2-3; D possibly corresponds to TRBD1 (6 bases). Germline V gives CDR1 SEHNR, CDR2 FQNEAQ (reference sequence). The CDR3 length is 15 residues. Trimming pared 1 base from V and 0 bases from J, leaving 8 bases between. Written as DNA, the CDR3 is TGTGCCAGCAGCTTAGTGGGGACAAGCACAGATACGCAGTATTTT. It codes for CASSLVGTSTDTQYF.

This chain uses TRBV16 with TRBJ2-7, with D tentatively TRBD1 (5 bases). Trimming pared 4 bases from V and 3 bases from J, leaving 16 bases between. The CDR3 has 15 amino acids. The germline V gene encodes CDR1 KGHSY and CDR2 FQNENV. CDR3 coding DNA: TGTGCCAGCAGCCCAAGTAGGGGTAACCACTACGAGCAGTACTTC. Amino acids: CASSPSRGNHYEQYF.

The genes are TRBV19 and TRBJ1-1; TRBD1 matches 11 bases. CDR1 and CDR2 (germline): LNHDA, SQIVND (reference sequence). Trimming took 5 bases from V and 1 from J; bases not matched to a gene: 6. CDR3 length equals 16 residues. The CDR3 DNA sequence: TGTGCCAGTAGTGTCGGACAGGGGGCCGGGAACACTGAAGCTTTCTTT. Translated: CASSVGQGAGNTEAFF.

The J gene is TRBJ2-7, the V gene TRBV6-2 or TRBV6-3, with D hard to call. The germline V and J ends were trimmed by 2 bases and 4 bases, with 12 bases remaining between them. Germline CDR1 MNHEY, CDR2 SVGEGT. CDR3 length equals 14 residues. CDR3 bases: TGTGCCAGCAGTTACGGGCAGGTTGTATACGAGCAGTACTTC. Protein: CASSYGQVVYEQYF.

This clone was recorded only once. V and J are TRBV4-2 and TRBJ1-4; a weak D match, TRBD1 (6 bases). Germline CDR1 LGHNA, CDR2 YNFKEQ. Trimming stripped 1 base from V and 8 bases from J, with 14 bases between. There are 15 residues in the CDR3. The DNA for the CDR3 is TGTGCCAGCAGCCAAGGGTCCAGGGGATGGGAAAAACTGTTTTTT. Its protein is CASSQGSRGWEKLFF.

This chain links TRBV29-1 with TRBJ2-1, with a tentative D call TRBD2 (5 bases). V dropped 0 bases and J dropped 7 bases, with 16 bases sitting between them. The CDR3 runs 15 residues. Germline lookup yields CDR1 SQVTM and CDR2 ANQGSEA. The DNA of the CDR3 is TGCAGCGTTGAAGATAGAACTAGTCACCATAATGAGCAGTTCTTC. Protein product: CSVEDRTSHHNEQFF.

V is TRBV7-2 and J is TRBJ1-1, with 9 positions matching TRBD1. The V gene's germline CDR1 is SGHTA and CDR2 FQGNSA. The junction had 8 bases not matched to a gene; V was cut back by 4 bases and J by 5 bases. The CDR3 covers 15 residues. The chain's CDR3 is CASSSTGQGTTEAFF. The CDR3 nucleotides read TGTGCCAGCAGCTCGACCGGACAGGGGACGACTGAAGCTTTCTTT.

This chain joins TRBV4-1 and TRBJ1-1; D is perhaps TRBD1 (6 bases). Trimming shortened V by 4 bases and J by 5 bases, and 17 bases separated the two germline ends. This CDR3 has 15 amino acids. Germline lookup yields CDR1 MGHRA and CDR2 YSYEKL. CDR3 in amino acids: CASSPALGTSTEAFF. The CDR3 coding sequence is TGCGCCAGCAGCCCAGCCCTTGGGACATCTACTGAAGCTTTCTTT.

This chain joins TRBV10-3 and TRBJ2-3, with 9 bases lining up with TRBD1. The CDR3 has 14 amino acids. The J segment lost 2 bases and the V segment lost 9 bases, leaving 6 bases of the junction unmatched. Germline CDR1 and CDR2: ENHRY and SYGVKD. CDR3 residues: CAISGTGSTDTQYF. As DNA, the CDR3 is TGTGCCATTTCAGGGACAGGGTCCACAGATACGCAGTATTTT.

The chain couples TRBV7-3 to TRBJ2-1, with 8 bases that match TRBD2. CDR3 length: 16 residues. J lost 9 bases, V lost 4 bases, and 14 bases had no gene match. Germline CDR1 SGHTA, CDR2 FQGTGA. CDR3 residues: CASSSPQRERRSEQFF. The CDR3 nucleotides are TGTGCCAGCAGCTCACCCCAGCGGGAGCGGAGGAGTGAGCAGTTCTTC.